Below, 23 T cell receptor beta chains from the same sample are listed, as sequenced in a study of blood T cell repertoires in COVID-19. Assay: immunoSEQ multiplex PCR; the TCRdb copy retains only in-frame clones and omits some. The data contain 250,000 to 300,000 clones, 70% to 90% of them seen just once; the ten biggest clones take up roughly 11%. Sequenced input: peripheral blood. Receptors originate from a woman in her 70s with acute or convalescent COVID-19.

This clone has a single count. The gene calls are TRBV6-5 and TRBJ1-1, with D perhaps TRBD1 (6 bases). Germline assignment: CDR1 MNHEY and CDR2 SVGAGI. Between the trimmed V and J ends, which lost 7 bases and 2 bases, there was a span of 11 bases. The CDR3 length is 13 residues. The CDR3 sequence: CASKGQINTEAFF. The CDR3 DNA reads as TGTGCCAGCAAAGGACAGATTAACACTGAAGCTTTCTTT.

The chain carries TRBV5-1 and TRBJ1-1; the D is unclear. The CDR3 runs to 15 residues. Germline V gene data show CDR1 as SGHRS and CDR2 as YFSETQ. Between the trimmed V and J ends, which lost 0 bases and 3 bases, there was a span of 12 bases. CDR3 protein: CASSLVRRADTEAFF. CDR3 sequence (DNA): TGCGCCAGCAGCTTGGTACGGAGAGCGGACACTGAAGCTTTCTTT.

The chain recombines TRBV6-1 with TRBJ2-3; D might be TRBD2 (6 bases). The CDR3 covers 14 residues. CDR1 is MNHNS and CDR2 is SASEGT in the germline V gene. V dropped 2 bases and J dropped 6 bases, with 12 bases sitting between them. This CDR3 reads CASSERDSRDTQYF. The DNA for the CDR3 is TGTGCCAGCAGTGAAAGGGACTCCAGGGATACGCAGTATTTT.

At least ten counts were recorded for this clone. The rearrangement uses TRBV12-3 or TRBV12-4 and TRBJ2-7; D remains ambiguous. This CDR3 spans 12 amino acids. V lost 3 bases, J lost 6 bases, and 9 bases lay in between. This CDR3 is CASSFYPGEQYF. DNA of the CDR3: TGTGCCAGCAGTTTTTACCCGGGCGAGCAGTACTTC.

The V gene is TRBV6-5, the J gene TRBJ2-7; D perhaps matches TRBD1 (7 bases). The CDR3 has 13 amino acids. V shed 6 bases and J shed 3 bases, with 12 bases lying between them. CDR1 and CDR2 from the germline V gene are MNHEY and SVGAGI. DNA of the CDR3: TGTGCCAGCAGGCGACAGGGAGGCTACGAGCAGTACTTC. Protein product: CASRRQGGYEQYF.

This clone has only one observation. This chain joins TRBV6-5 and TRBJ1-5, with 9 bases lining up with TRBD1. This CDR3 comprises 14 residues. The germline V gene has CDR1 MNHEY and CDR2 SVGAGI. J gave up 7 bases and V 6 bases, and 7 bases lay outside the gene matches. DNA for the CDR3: TGTGCCAGCAGGGCACAGGGGGCTCGGCAGCCCCAGCATTTT. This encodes CASRAQGARQPQHF.

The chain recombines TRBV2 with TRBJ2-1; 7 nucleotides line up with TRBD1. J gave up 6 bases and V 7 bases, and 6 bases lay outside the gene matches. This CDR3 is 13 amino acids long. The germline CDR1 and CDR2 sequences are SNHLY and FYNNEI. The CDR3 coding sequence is TGTGCCAGCAAGGGGACAGCCCTCAATGAGCAGTTCTTC. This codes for CASKGTALNEQFF.

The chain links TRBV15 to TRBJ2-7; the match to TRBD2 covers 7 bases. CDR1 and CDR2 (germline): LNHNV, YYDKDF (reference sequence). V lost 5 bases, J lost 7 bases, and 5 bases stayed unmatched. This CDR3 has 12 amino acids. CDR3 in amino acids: CATSLAGGEQYF. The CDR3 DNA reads TGTGCCACCAGCTTGGCCGGGGGGGAGCAGTACTTC.

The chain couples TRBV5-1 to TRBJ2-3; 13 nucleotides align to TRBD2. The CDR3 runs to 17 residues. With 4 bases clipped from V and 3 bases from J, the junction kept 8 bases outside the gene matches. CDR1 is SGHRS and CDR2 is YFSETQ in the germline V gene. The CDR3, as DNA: TGCGCCAGCAGCCGGAGGACTAGCGGGGGCCCTACAGATACGCAGTATTTT. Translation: CASSRRTSGGPTDTQYF. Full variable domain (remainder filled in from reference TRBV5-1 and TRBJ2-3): KAGVTQTPRYLIKTRGQQVTLSCSPISGHRSVSWYQQTPGQGLQFLFEYFSETQRNKGNFPGRFSGRQFSNSRSEMNVSTLELGDSALYLCASSRRTSGGPTDTQYFGPGTRLTVL.

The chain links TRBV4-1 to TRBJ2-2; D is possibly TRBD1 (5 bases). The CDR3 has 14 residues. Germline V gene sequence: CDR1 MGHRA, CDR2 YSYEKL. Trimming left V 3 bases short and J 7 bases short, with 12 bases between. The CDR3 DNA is TGCGCCAGCAGCCAGGGGTACAGGAACGGGGAGCTGTTTTTT. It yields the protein CASSQGYRNGELFF.

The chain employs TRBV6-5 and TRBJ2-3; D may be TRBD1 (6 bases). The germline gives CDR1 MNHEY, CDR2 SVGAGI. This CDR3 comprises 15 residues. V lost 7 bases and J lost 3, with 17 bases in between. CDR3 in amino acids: CASKVSGVGTDTQYF. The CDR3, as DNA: TGTGCCAGCAAGGTTTCAGGGGTGGGGACAGATACGCAGTATTTT.

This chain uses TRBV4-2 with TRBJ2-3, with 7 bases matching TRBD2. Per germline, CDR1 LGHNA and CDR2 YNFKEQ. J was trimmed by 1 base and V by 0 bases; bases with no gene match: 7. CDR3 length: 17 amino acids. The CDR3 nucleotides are TGTGCCAGCAGCCAAGATGGAGGCGGGGGACGCACAGATACGCAGTATTTT. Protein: CASSQDGGGGRTDTQYF.

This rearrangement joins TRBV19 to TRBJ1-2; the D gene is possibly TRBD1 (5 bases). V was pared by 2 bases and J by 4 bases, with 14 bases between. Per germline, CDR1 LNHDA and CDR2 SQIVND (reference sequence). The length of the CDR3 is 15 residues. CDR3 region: CASSITGLRIYGYTF. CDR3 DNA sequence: TGTGCCAGTAGTATAACGGGACTGAGGATCTATGGCTACACCTTC.

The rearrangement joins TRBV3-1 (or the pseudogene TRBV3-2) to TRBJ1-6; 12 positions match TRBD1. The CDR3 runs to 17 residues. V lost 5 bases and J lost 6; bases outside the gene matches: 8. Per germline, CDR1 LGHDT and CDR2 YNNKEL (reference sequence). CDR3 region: CASSLGQGATTNSPLHF. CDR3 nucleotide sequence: TGTGCCAGCAGCTTGGGACAGGGGGCGACGACTAATTCACCCCTCCACTTT.

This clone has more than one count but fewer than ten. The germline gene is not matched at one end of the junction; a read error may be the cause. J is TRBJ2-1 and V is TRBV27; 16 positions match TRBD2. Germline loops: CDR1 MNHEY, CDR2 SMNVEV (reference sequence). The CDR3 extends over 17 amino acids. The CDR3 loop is CASSSLTGTSGGGEQFF. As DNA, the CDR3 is TGTGCCAGTAGTTCCTTAACCGGGACTAGCGGGGGGGGTGAGCAGTTCTTC.

In DNA, the CDR3 is TGTGCCAGTACTCTCGGGGGGATCACAGATACGCAGTATTTT. It specifies CASTLGGITDTQYF. The rearrangement joins TRBV19 to TRBJ2-3, with TRBD2 matching over 7 bases. The CDR3 is made up of 14 amino acids. The germline gives CDR1 LNHDA, CDR2 SQIVND (reference sequence). The V and J ends lost 7 bases and 2 bases, in that order; junction bases with no gene match: 6.

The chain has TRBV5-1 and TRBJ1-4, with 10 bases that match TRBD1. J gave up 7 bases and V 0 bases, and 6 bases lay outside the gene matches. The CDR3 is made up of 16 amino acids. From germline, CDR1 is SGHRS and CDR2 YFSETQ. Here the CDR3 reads CASSLGGQGSGEKLFF. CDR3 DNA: TGCGCCAGCAGCTTGGGGGGACAGGGGAGCGGTGAAAAACTGTTTTTT.

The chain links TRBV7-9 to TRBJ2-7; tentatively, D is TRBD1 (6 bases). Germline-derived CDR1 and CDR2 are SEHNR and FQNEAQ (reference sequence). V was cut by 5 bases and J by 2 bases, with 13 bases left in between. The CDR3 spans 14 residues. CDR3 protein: CASSPRGQTYEQYF. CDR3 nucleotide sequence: TGTGCCAGCAGCCCCCGAGGACAGACCTACGAGCAGTACTTC.

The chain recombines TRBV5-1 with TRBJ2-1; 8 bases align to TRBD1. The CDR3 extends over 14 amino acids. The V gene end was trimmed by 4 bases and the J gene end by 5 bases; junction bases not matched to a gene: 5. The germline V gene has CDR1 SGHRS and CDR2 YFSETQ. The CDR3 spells CASSAGTGNNEQFF. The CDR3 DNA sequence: TGCGCCAGCAGCGCCGGGACAGGAAACAATGAGCAGTTCTTC.

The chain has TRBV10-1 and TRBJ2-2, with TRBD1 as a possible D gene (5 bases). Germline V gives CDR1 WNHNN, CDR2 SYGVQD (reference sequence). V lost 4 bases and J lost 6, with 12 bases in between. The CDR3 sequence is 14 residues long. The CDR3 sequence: CASSGQGASGELFF. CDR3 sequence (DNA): TGCGCCAGCAGTGGCCAGGGCGCGTCCGGGGAGCTGTTTTTT.

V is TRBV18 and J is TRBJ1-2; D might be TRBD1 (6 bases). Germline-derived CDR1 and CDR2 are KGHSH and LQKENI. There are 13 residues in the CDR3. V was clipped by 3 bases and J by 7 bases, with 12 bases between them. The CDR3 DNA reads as TGTGCCAGCTCACCCCAGGGGAAGAGTGGCTACACCTTC. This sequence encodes CASSPQGKSGYTF.

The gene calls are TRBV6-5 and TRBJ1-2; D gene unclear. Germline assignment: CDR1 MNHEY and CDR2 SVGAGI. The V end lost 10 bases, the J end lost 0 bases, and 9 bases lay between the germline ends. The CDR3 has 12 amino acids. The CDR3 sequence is CAIRVANYGYTF. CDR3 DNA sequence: TGTGCCATACGGGTAGCTAACTATGGCTACACCTTC.

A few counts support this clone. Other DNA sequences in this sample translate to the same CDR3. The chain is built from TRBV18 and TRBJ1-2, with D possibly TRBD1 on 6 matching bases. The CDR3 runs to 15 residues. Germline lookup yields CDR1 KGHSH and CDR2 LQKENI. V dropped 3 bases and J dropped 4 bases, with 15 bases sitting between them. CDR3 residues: CASSPRQDPIYGYTF. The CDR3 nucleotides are TGTGCCAGCTCACCCAGACAGGATCCGATCTATGGCTACACCTTC.